This T cell receptor (beta chain) was captured in a study of Ad26.COV2.S vaccination and SARS-CoV-2 variants. Study summary: Doses of Ad26.COV2.S were injected into muscle once or twice, 56 days apart.

Clones were sequenced by immunoSEQ multiplex PCR, and TCRdb holds only the in-frame ones, with some missing. The sample records roughly 510,000 clones, approximately 88% being singletons. The V end lost 1 base, the J end lost 14 bases, and 6 bases lay between the germline ends. The CDR3 consists of 11 residues. The treatment is: approximately 18 received Ad26.COV2.S at low or high dose, single or two shots; about 5 received placebo; per-sample allocation not given. Sampling was done on day 63 after the first vaccine or placebo injection. The sample here was peripheral blood, taken in a trial of Ad26.COV2.S vaccine versus placebo. The V and J genes are TRBV12-3 or TRBV12-4 and TRBJ1-6; D not resolved. This clonotype was sampled from a person between 18 and 65 years old who received the Ad26.COV2.S COVID-19 vaccine or a placebo. The CDR3: CASSLGPSLHF. CDR3 nucleotide sequence: TGTGCCAGCAGTTTAGGGCCGTCCCTCCACTTT.